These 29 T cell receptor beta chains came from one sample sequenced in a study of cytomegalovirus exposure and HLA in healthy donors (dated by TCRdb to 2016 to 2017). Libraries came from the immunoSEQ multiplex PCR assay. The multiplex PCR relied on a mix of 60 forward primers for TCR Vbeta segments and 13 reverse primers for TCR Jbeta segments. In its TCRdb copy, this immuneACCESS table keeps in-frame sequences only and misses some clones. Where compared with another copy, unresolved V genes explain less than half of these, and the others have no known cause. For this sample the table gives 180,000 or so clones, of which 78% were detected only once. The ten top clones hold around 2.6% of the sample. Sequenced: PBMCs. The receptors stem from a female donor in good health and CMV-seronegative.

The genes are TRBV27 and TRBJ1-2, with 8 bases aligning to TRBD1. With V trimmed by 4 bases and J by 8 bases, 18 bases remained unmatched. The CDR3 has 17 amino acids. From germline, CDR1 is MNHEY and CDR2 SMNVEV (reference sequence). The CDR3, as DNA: TGTGCCAGCAGTTCCCCAGCCGACAGGGGAGGGGACGGAGGCTACACCTTC. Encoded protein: CASSSPADRGGDGGYTF.

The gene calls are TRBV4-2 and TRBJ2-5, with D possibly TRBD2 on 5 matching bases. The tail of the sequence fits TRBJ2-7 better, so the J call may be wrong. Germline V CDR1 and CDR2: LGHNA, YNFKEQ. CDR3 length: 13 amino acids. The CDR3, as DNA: TGTGCCAGCAACAAGGGAGAGAGCTACGAGCAGTACTTC. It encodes CASNKGESYEQYF.

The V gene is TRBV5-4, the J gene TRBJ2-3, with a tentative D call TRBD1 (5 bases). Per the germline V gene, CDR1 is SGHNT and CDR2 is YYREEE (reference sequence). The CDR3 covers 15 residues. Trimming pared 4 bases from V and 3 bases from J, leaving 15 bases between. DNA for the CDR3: TGTGCCAGCAGCCCTTTGGGCAGGGCGACAGATACGCAGTATTTT. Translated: CASSPLGRATDTQYF.

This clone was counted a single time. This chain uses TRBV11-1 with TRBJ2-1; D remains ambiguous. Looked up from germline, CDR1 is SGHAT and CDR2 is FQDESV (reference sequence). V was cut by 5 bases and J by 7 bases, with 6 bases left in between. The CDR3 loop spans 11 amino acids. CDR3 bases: TGTGCCAGCAGCCCCAATAATGAGCAGTTCTTC. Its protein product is CASSPNNEQFF. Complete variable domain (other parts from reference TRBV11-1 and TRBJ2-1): EAEVAQSPRYKITEKSQAVAFWCDPISGHATLYWYRQILGQGPELLVQFQDESVVDDSQLPKDRFSAERLKGVDSTLKIQPAELGDSAMYLCASSPNNEQFFGPGTRLTVL.

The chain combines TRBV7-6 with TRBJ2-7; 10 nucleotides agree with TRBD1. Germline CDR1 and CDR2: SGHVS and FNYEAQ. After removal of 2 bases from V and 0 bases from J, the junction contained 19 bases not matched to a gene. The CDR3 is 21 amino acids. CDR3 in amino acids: CASSLSPGTGATYRSSYEQYF. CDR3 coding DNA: TGTGCCAGCAGCTTATCACCCGGGACAGGGGCCACCTACAGGAGCTCCTACGAGCAGTACTTC.

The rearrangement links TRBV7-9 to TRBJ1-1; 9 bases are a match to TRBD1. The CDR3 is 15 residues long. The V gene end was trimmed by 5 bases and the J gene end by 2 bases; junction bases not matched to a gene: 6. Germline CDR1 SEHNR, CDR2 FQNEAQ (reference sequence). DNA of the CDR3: TGTGCCAGCAGCACAAACAGGGGGCTCAACACTGAAGCTTTCTTT. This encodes CASSTNRGLNTEAFF.

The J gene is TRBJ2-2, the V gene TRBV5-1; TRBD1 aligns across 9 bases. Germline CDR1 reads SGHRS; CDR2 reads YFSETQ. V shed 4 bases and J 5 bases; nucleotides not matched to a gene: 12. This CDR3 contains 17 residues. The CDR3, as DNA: TGCGCCAGCAGCCTAACACTACAGGGGGCATCTACCGGGGAGCTGTTTTTT. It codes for CASSLTLQGASTGELFF.

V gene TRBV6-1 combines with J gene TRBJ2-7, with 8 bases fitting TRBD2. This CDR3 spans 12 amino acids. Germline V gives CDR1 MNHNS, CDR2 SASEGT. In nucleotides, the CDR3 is TGTGCGATCGGGAGGGGTTGGGACGAGCAGTACTTC. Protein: CAIGRGWDEQYF.

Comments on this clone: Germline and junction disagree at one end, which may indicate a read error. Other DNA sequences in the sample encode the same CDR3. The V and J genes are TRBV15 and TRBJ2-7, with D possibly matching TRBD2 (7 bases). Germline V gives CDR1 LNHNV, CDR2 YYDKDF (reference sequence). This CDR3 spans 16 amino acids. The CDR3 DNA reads TGTGCCACCAGCAGAGAGTTTGCGGGGGCCACCTATGAGCAGTACTTC. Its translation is CATSREFAGATYEQYF. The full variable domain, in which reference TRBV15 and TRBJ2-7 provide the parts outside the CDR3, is DAMVIQNPRYQVTQFGKPVTLSCSQTLNHNVMYWYQQKSSQAPKLLFHYYDKDFNNEADTPDNFQSRRPNTSFCFLDIRSPGLGDTAMYLCATSREFAGATYEQYFGPGTRLTVT.

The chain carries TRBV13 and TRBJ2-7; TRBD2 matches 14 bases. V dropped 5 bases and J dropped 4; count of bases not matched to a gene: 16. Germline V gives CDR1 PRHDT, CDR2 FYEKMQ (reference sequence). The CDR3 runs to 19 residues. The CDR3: CASSAYPGTSGSGGYEQYF. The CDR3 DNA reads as TGTGCCAGCAGCGCATACCCCGGGACTAGCGGGAGTGGTGGGTACGAGCAGTACTTC.

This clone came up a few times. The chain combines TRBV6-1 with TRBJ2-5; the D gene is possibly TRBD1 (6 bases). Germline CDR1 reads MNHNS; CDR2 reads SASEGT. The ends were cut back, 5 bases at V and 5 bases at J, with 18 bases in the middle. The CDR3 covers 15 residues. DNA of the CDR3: TGTGCCAGCAGTCAAACCCACCGGGACACGGAGACCCAGTACTTC. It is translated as CASSQTHRDTETQYF.

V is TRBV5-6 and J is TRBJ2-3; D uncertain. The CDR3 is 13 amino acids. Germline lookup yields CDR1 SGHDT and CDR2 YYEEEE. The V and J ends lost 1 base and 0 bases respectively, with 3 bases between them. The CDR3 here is CASSLTSTDTQYF. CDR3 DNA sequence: TGTGCCAGCAGCTTGACTAGCACAGATACGCAGTATTTT.

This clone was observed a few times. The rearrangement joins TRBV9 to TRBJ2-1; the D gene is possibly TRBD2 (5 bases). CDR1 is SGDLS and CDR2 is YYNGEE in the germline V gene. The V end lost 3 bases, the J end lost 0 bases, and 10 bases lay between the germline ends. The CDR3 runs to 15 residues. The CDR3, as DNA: TGTGCCAGCAGCGGCGAGGGAATCTCCTACAATGAGCAGTTCTTC. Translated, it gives CASSGEGISYNEQFF.

This CDR3 is CASSFDRGSYNEQFF. Written as DNA, the CDR3 is TGTGCCAGCAGCTTTGACAGGGGATCCTACAATGAGCAGTTCTTC. The chain carries TRBV7-9 and TRBJ2-1; 8 bases are shared with TRBD1. Germline loops: CDR1 SEHNR, CDR2 FQNEAQ (reference sequence). J gave up 1 base and V 3 bases, and 2 bases lay outside the gene matches. The CDR3 runs 15 residues.

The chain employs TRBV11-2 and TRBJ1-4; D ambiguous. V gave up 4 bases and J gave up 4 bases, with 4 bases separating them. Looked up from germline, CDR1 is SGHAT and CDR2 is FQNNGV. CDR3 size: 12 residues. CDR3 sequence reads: CASSSLNEKLFF. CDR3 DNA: TGTGCCAGCAGCTCTCTTAATGAAAAACTGTTTTTT.

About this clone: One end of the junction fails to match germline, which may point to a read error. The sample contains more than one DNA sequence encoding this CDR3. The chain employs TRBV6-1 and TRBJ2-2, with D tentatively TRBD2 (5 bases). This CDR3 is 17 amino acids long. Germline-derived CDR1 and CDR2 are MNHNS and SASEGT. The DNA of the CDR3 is TGTGCCAGCAGTGAATCAGATTTTAGGAGGAGATCCGGGGAGTTGTTTTTT. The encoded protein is CASSESDFRRRSGELFF.

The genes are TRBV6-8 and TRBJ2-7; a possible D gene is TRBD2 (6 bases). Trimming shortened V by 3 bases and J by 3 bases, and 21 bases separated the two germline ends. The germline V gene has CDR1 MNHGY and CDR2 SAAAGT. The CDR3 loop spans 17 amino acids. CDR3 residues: CASSYGVGGTPIYEQYF. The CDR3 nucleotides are TGTGCCAGCAGTTATGGGGTAGGCGGGACGCCTATCTACGAGCAGTACTTC.

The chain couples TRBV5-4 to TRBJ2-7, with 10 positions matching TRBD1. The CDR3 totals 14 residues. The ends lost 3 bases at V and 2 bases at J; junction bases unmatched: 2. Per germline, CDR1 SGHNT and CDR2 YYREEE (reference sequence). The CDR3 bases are TGTGCCAGCAGCTATGGGACAGGGGCCTACGAGCAGTACTTC. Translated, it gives CASSYGTGAYEQYF.

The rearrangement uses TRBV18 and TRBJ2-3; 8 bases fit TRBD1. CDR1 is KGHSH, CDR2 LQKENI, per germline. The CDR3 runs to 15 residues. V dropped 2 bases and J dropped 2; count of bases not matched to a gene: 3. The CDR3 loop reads CASSPKDRVTDTQYF. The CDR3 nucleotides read TGTGCCAGCTCACCAAAGGACAGGGTCACAGATACGCAGTATTTT.

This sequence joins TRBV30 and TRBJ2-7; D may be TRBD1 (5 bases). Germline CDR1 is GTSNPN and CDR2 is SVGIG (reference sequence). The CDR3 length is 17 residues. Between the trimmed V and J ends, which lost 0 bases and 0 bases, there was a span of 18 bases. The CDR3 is CAWSVFPRTPSSYEQYF. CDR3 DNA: TGTGCCTGGAGTGTTTTCCCTAGGACACCGAGCTCCTACGAGCAGTACTTC. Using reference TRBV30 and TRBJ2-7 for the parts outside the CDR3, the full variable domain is SQTIHQWPATLVQPVGSPLSLECTVEGTSNPNLYWYRQAAGRGLQLLFYSVGIGQISSEVPQNLSASRPQDRQFILSSKKLLLSDSGFYLCAWSVFPRTPSSYEQYFGPGTRLTVT.

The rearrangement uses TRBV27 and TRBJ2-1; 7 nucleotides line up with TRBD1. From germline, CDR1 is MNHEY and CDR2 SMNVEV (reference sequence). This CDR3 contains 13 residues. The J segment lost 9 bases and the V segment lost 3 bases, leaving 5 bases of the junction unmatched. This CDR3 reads CASSFGDRGEQFF. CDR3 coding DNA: TGTGCCAGCAGTTTCGGGGACAGAGGTGAGCAGTTCTTC.

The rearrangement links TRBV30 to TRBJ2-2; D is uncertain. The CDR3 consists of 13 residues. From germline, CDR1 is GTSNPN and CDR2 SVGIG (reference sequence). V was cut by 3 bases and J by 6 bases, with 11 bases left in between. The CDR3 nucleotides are TGTGCCTGGAGCCGCCCACGGGCCGGGGAGCTGTTTTTT. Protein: CAWSRPRAGELFF.

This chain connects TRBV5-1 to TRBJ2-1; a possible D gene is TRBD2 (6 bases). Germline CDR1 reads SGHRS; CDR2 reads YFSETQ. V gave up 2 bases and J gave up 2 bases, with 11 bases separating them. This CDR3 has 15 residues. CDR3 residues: CASSLAGPTYNEQFF. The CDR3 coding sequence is TGCGCCAGCAGCTTAGCGGGCCCCACCTACAATGAGCAGTTCTTC.

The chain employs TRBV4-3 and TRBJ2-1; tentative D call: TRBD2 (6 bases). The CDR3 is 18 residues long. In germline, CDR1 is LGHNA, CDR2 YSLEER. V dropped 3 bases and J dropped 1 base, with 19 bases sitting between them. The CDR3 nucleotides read TGCGCCAGCAGCCAGGAAAGCCACTTTAGCGGTTCCTACAATGAGCAGTTCTTC. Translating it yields CASSQESHFSGSYNEQFF.

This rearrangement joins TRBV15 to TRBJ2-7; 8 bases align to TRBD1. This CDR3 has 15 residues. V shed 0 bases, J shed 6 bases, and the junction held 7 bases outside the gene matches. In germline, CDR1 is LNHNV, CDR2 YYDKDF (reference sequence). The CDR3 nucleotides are TGTGCCACCAGCAGAGATGGACAGGGACTGGGCGAGCAGTACTTC. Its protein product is CATSRDGQGLGEQYF.

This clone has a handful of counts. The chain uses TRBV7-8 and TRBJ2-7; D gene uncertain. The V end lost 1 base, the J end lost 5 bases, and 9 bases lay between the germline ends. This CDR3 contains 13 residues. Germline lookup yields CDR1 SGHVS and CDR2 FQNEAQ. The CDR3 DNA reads TGTGCCAGCAGCTTAGTGCGTACTAACGAGCAGTACTTC. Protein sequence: CASSLVRTNEQYF.

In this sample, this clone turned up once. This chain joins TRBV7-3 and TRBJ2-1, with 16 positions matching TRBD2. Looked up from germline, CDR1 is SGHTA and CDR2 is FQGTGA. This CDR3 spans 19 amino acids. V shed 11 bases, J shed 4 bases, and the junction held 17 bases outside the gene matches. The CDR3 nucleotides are TGTGCCTCCTCCCCGGCCCCGGGACTAGCGGGGGGGCGGTACAATGAGCAGTTCTTC. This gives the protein CASSPAPGLAGGRYNEQFF.

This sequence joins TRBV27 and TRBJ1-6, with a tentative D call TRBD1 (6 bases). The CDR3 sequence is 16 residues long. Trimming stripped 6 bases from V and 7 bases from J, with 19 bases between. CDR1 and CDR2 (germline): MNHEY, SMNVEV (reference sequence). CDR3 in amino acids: CASRPIQGFRNSPLHF. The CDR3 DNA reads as TGTGCCAGCAGACCGATACAGGGCTTCAGGAATTCACCCCTCCACTTT.

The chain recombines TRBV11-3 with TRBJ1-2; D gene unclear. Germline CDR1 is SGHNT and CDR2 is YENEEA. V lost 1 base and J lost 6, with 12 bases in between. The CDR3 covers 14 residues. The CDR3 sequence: CASSLATGVHGYTF. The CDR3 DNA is TGTGCCAGCAGCTTAGCGACCGGGGTCCATGGCTACACCTTC.